The 22 T cell receptor beta chains in this list originate from one sample, sequenced in a study of cytomegalovirus exposure and HLA in healthy donors. The PCR used 60 Vbeta and 13 Jbeta primers. Sequenced by immunoSEQ multiplex PCR; TCRdb stores in-frame clones only, minus some. Its table records about 48,000 clones. Specimen: PBMCs. These TCRs come from a male donor in good health and CMV-seropositive.

The rearrangement links TRBV27 to TRBJ2-2, with D uncertain. Germline values: CDR1 MNHEY, CDR2 SMNVEV (reference sequence). The CDR3 has 14 residues. The germline V and J ends were trimmed by 3 bases and 5 bases, with 10 bases remaining between them. CDR3 in amino acids: CASSFAPGTGELFF. The CDR3 nucleotides are TGTGCCAGCAGTTTTGCCCCCGGGACCGGGGAGCTGTTTTTT.

This chain uses TRBV9 with TRBJ1-3, with a possible D match to TRBD1 (5 bases). The V gene's germline CDR1 is SGDLS and CDR2 YYNGEE. V shed 4 bases and J shed 4 bases, with 18 bases lying between them. CDR3 length: 16 residues. DNA of the CDR3: TGTGCCAGCAGCAACAAAAGGGGCAGCGAGGGAAACACCATATATTTT. Translating it yields CASSNKRGSEGNTIYF.

The chain has TRBV5-6 and TRBJ2-7, with D perhaps TRBD2 (6 bases). V lost 5 bases, J lost 3 bases, and 18 bases lay in between. This CDR3 comprises 15 residues. Germline CDR1 reads SGHDT; CDR2 reads YYEEEE. CDR3 region: CASRQGLTGVYEQYF. The CDR3 DNA reads TGTGCCAGCAGGCAGGGACTCACGGGGGTCTACGAGCAGTACTTC.

J is TRBJ1-6 and V is TRBV30, with TRBD1 matching over 10 bases. CDR1 is GTSNPN and CDR2 is SVGIG in the germline V gene (reference sequence). CDR3 length: 13 residues. V dropped 7 bases and J dropped 7; count of bases not matched to a gene: 4. The CDR3 DNA reads TGTGCCTCGAGGGGACAGGGGAATTCACCCCTCCACTTT. It is translated as CASRGQGNSPLHF.

The rearrangement joins TRBV2 to TRBJ2-7; 7 bases match TRBD1. Germline V CDR1 and CDR2: SNHLY, FYNNEI. CDR3 size: 14 residues. V lost 3 bases and J lost 2; bases outside the gene matches: 4. CDR3 coding DNA: TGTGCCAGCAGTGATGGGACAGATACCTACGAGCAGTACTTC. Its translation is CASSDGTDTYEQYF.

The chain has TRBV7-3 and TRBJ2-1; a weak D match, TRBD2 (6 bases). Trimming pared 0 bases from V and 3 bases from J, leaving 6 bases between. CDR1 SGHTA and CDR2 FQGTGA come from the germline V gene. The CDR3 is 14 amino acids. The CDR3, as DNA: TGTGCCAGCAGCTTAACGCGGGACTACAATGAGCAGTTCTTC. Translation: CASSLTRDYNEQFF.

The chain employs TRBV4-3 and TRBJ2-3; the D is unclear. Trimming removed 1 base from V and 2 bases from J, with 10 bases in between. This CDR3 contains 15 residues. Germline lookup yields CDR1 LGHNA and CDR2 YSLEER. Here the CDR3 DNA reads TGCGCCAGCAGCCAAGTCTATGATTCCACAGATACGCAGTATTTT. This translates into CASSQVYDSTDTQYF.

This chain joins TRBV7-9 and TRBJ1-1; D uncertain. V shed 8 bases and J shed 11 bases, with 24 bases lying between them. The CDR3 is made up of 14 amino acids. In germline, CDR1 is SEHNR, CDR2 FQNEAQ (reference sequence). CDR3 amino acids: CASFERGTDVEAFF. CDR3 nucleotides: TGTGCCAGCTTTGAGCGGGGTACCGATGTCGAGGCTTTCTTT.

The rearrangement links TRBV6-5 to TRBJ2-1; TRBD2 matches 8 bases. CDR3 size: 14 residues. Per germline, CDR1 MNHEY and CDR2 SVGAGI. The J segment lost 4 bases and the V segment lost 4 bases, leaving 3 bases of the junction unmatched. DNA of the CDR3: TGTGCCAGCAGTTCCCGGGAGGGGTACAATGAGCAGTTCTTC. Protein product: CASSSREGYNEQFF.

This chain joins TRBV5-1 and TRBJ2-7; 10 nucleotides align to TRBD1. The V segment lost 4 bases and the J segment 1 base; nucleotides outside the gene matches: 5. Germline CDR1 SGHRS, CDR2 YFSETQ. The CDR3 sequence is 15 residues long. DNA for the CDR3: TGCGCCAGCAGCCCGACAGGGGGCCGGTCCTACGAGCAGTACTTC. This gives the protein CASSPTGGRSYEQYF.

The chain carries TRBV23-1 and TRBJ2-7; D might be TRBD1 (6 bases). TRBV23-1 is marked as an open reading frame, function uncertain. Trimming removed 2 bases at V and 0 bases at J, with 11 bases between. This CDR3 contains 15 residues. The CDR3 DNA reads as TGCGCCAGCAGTCAACCTCCGGGACACTCCTACGAGCAGTACTTC. This gives the protein CASSQPPGHSYEQYF.

V gene TRBV7-2 combines with J gene TRBJ1-2; D gene unclear. This CDR3 contains 13 residues. The germline gives CDR1 SGHTA, CDR2 FQGNSA. V was trimmed by 1 base and J by 3 bases, leaving 6 bases between them. CDR3 loop: CASSLDRDYGYTF. CDR3 coding DNA: TGTGCCAGCAGCTTAGACAGAGACTATGGCTACACCTTC.

The CDR3 protein is CASSAPTGGITEAFF. Written as DNA, the CDR3 is TGTGCCAGCAGCGCACCAACAGGGGGGATAACTGAAGCTTTCTTT. The V gene is TRBV9, the J gene TRBJ1-1; 8 nucleotides agree with TRBD1. Losses at the gene ends were 3 bases for V and 5 bases for J; bases not matched to a gene: 9. The germline V gene has CDR1 SGDLS and CDR2 YYNGEE. The CDR3 is made up of 15 amino acids. Using reference TRBV9 and TRBJ1-1 for the parts outside the CDR3, the full variable domain is DSGVTQTPKHLITATGQRVTLRCSPRSGDLSVYWYQQSLDQGLQFLIQYYNGEERAKGNILERFSAQQFPDLHSELNLSSLELGDSALYFCASSAPTGGITEAFFGQGTRLTVV.

The V call is TRBV4-3, the J call TRBJ2-1; 12 bases match TRBD1. The V gene end was trimmed by 2 bases and the J gene end by 7 bases; junction bases not matched to a gene: 21. CDR3 length: 21 amino acids. Germline CDR1 is LGHNA and CDR2 is YSLEER. The CDR3 reads CASSQFPPGQGATFRGNEQFF. Written as DNA, the CDR3 is TGCGCCAGCAGCCAATTCCCACCGGGACAGGGGGCAACCTTCCGGGGGAATGAGCAGTTCTTC.

The chain links TRBV4-1 to TRBJ1-2; D uncertain. This CDR3 contains 15 residues. The V gene lost 0 bases and the J gene lost 4 bases, with 12 bases spanning the gap. Germline CDR1 reads MGHRA; CDR2 reads YSYEKL. CDR3 sequence reads: CASSQDTDPLYGYTF. The CDR3 DNA reads TGCGCCAGCAGCCAAGATACCGATCCACTCTATGGCTACACCTTC.

Regarding this clone: Other DNA sequences in this sample translate to the same CDR3. The genes are TRBV30 and TRBJ1-5; tentative D call: TRBD1 (5 bases). Per the germline V gene, CDR1 is GTSNPN and CDR2 is SVGIG (reference sequence). V dropped 0 bases and J dropped 2 bases, with 11 bases sitting between them. There are 15 residues in the CDR3. CDR3 residues: CAWSVGVPGNQPQHF. CDR3 sequence (DNA): TGTGCCTGGAGTGTAGGGGTCCCTGGCAATCAGCCCCAGCATTTT.

The rearrangement links TRBV28 to TRBJ2-7, with D tentatively TRBD1 (5 bases). Between the trimmed V and J ends, which lost 7 bases and 3 bases, there was a span of 16 bases. Germline V gene data show CDR1 as MDHEN and CDR2 as SYDVKM. The CDR3 length is 14 residues. The CDR3 is CASISPAGNYEQYF. The CDR3 nucleotides are TGTGCCAGCATATCCCCCGCAGGGAACTACGAGCAGTACTTC.

The chain couples TRBV7-9 to TRBJ2-6, with 7 positions matching TRBD1. Germline V gene sequence: CDR1 SEHNR, CDR2 FQNEAQ (reference sequence). The CDR3 covers 17 residues. V lost 5 bases and J lost 6; bases outside the gene matches: 13. CDR3 residues: CASSLRQGSPEANVLTF. CDR3 DNA: TGTGCCAGCAGCCTGCGACAGGGTTCACCTGAGGCCAACGTCCTGACTTTC.

The genes are TRBV6-1 and TRBJ2-5; TRBD1 aligns across 7 bases. CDR1 and CDR2 from the germline V gene are MNHNS and SASEGT. The CDR3 contains 14 residues. J was trimmed by 2 bases and V by 3 bases; bases with no gene match: 3. The CDR3 nucleotides read TGTGCCAGCAGTGAGGACAGGCTACAAGAGACCCAGTACTTC. This gives the protein CASSEDRLQETQYF.

The chain couples TRBV2 to TRBJ1-2; a possible D gene is TRBD1 (5 bases). CDR3 length: 15 amino acids. Germline CDR1 is SNHLY and CDR2 is FYNNEI. V lost 3 bases to trimming and J lost 8 bases, with 19 bases between them. The CDR3 is CASSEGLRVAVGYTF. The DNA of the CDR3 is TGTGCCAGCAGTGAGGGGCTAAGGGTGGCGGTCGGCTACACCTTC. Supplemented by reference TRBV2 and TRBJ1-2, the full variable domain reads EPEVTQTPSHQVTQMGQEVILRCVPISNHLYFYWYRQILGQKVEFLVSFYNNEISEKSEIFDDQFSVERPDGSNFTLKIRSTKLEDSAMYFCASSEGLRVAVGYTFGSGTRLTVV.

The chain couples TRBV13 to TRBJ2-7; the match to TRBD2 covers 16 bases. In germline, CDR1 is PRHDT, CDR2 FYEKMQ (reference sequence). V shed 1 base and J 4 bases; nucleotides not matched to a gene: 7. The CDR3 contains 18 residues. The CDR3 spells CASSLATGTSGGAYEQYF. Here the CDR3 DNA reads TGTGCCAGCAGCTTAGCTACCGGGACTAGCGGGGGGGCGTACGAGCAGTACTTC.

The chain is built from TRBV4-1 and TRBJ2-3, with a tentative D call TRBD2 (5 bases). V lost 4 bases, J lost 4 bases, and 15 bases lay in between. This CDR3 has 15 residues. Germline V lookup: CDR1 MGHRA, CDR2 YSYEKL. The CDR3 loop is CASSPRLWSSDTQYF. In DNA, the CDR3 is TGCGCCAGCAGCCCCAGACTATGGAGCTCAGATACGCAGTATTTT.